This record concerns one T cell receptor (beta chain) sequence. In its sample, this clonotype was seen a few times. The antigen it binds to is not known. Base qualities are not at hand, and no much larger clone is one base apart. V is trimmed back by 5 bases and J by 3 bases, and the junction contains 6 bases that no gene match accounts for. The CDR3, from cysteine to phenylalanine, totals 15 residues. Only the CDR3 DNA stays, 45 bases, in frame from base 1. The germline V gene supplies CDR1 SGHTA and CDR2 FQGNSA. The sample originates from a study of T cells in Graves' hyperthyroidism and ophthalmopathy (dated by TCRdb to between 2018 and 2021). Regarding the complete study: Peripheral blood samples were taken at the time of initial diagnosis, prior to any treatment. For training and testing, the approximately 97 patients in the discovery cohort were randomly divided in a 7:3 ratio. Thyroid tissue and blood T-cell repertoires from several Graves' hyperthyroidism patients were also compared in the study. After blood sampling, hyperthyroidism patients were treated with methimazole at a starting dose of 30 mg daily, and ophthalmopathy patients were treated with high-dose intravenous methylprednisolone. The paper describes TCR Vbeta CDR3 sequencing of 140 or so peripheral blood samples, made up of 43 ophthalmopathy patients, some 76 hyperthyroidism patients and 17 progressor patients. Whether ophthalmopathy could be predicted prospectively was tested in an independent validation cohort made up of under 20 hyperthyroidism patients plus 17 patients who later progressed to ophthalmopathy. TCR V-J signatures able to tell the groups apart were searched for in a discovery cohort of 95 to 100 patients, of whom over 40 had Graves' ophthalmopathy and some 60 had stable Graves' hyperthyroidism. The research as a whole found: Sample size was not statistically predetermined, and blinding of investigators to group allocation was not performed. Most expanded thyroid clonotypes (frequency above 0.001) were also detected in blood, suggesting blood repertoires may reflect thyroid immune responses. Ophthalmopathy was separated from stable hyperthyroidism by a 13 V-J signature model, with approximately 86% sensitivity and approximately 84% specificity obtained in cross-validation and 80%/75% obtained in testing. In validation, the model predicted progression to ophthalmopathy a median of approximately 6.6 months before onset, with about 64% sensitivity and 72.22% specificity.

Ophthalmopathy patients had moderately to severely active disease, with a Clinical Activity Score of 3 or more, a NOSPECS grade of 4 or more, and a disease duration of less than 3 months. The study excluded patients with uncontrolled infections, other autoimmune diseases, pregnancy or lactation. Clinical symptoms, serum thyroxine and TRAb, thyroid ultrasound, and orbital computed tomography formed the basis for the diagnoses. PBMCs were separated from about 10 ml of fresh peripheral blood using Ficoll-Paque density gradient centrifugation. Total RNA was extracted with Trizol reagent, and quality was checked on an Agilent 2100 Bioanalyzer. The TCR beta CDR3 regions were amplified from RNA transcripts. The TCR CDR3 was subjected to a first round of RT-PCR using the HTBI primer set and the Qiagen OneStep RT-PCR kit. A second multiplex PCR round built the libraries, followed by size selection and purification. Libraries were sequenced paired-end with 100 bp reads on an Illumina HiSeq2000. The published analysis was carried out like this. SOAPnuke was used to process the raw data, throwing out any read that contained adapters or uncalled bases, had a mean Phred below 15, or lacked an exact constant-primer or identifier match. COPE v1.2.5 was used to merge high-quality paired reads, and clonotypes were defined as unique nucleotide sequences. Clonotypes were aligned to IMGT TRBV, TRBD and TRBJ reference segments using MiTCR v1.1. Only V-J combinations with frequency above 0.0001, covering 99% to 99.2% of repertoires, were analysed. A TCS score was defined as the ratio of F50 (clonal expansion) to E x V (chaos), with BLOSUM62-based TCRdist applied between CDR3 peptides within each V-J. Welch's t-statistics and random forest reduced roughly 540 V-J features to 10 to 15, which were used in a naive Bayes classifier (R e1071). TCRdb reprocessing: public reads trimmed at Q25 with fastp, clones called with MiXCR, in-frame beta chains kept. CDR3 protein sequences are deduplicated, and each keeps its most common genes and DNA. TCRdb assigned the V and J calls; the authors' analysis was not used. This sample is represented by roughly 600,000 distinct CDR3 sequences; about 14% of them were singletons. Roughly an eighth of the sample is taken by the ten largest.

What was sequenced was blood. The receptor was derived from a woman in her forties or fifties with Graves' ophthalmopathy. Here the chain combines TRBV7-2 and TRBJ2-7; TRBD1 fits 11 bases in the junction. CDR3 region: CASSITGTGGYEQYF. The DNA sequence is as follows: TGTGCCAGCAGCATAACCGGGACAGGGGGCTACGAGCAGTACTTC.